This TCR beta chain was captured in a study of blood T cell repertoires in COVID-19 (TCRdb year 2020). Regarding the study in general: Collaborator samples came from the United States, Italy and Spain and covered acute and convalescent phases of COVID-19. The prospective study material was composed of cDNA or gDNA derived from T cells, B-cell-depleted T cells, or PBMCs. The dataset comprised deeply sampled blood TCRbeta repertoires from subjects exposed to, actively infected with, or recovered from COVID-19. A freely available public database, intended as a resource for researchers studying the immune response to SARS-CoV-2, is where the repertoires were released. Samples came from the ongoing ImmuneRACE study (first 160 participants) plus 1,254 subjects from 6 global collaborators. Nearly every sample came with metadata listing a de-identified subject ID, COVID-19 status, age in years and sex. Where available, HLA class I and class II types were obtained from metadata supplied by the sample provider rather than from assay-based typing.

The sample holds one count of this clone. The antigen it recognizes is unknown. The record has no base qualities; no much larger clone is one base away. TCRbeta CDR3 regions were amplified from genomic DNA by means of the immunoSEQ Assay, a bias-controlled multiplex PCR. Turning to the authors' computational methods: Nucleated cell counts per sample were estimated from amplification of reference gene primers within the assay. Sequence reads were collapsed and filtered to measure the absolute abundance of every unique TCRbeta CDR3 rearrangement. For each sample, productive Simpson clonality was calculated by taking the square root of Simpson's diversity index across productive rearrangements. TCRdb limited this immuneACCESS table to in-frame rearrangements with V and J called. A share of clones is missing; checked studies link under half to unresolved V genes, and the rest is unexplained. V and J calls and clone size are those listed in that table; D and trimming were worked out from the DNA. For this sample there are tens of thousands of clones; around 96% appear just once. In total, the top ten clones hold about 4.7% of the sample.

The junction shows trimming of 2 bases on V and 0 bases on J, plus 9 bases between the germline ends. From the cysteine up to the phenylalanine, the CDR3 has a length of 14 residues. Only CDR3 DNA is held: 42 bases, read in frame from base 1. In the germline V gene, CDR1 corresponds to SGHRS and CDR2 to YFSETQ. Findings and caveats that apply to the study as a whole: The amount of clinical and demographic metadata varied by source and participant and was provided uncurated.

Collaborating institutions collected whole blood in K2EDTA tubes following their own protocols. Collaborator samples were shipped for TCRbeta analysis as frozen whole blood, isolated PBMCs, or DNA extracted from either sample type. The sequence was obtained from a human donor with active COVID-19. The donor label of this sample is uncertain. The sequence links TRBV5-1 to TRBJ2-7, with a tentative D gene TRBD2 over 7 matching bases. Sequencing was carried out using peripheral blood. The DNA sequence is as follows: TGCGCCAGCAGCTTCGGGGGGCCCTCCTACGAGCAGTACTTC. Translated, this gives CASSFGGPSYEQYF.